This TCR beta chain was recorded in a study of cytomegalovirus exposure and HLA in healthy donors. Study results and caveats: At a 0.05 false discovery rate, a later analysis found over 15,000 TCR beta sequences to be associated with HLA alleles. In a later analysis, TCR beta V- and J-gene trimming showed a link to a missense DCLRE1C variant.

V was pared by 5 bases and J by 1 base, with 4 bases of the junction left unmatched. This CDR3 region has 15 residues. The V gene's germline CDR1 is SGHVS and CDR2 FQNEAQ. Note on this clone: Antigen: not known. The sample has other DNA sequences that encode this CDR3 too.

PCR was performed using 60 Vbeta and 13 Jbeta primers. Some clones are missing from TCRdb's copy, which holds only in-frame ones; the method was immunoSEQ multiplex PCR. The repertoire holds around 86,000 clones, with less than 10% as singletons. Donors in the study were healthy people who gave bone marrow. Though nominally healthy at sampling, donors likely had unrecorded immune exposures. The chain links TRBV7-8 to TRBJ2-5; 10 bases fit TRBD2. The TCR was taken from a man aged 50 or older in good health and CMV-seronegative. Sequencing input: PBMCs. In DNA, the CDR3 is TGTGCCAGCAGCCTACTAGCGGGGCCCCAAGAGACCCAGTACTTC. It is translated as CASSLLAGPQETQYF.